Presented here are 23 T cell receptor beta chains from one specimen sequenced in a study of blood T cell repertoires in COVID-19. The method was immunoSEQ multiplex PCR; TCRdb's version includes in-frame clones alone and lacks a portion of them. The sample lists about 440,000 clones, around 90% occurring once. Sequencing was carried out using PBMCs or T cells enriched from blood (not recorded which). All receptors derive from a woman in her late teens or twenties with acute COVID-19.

There are a few counts of this clone. The chain carries TRBV18 and TRBJ2-6, with D perhaps matching TRBD2 (7 bases). In germline, CDR1 is KGHSH, CDR2 LQKENI. The CDR3 is 17 amino acids. The germline V and J ends were trimmed by 6 bases and 1 base, with 16 bases remaining between them. Here the CDR3 DNA reads TGTGCCAGCTCCAGGAGCAGGGGAGGGTCTGGGGCCAACGTCCTGACTTTC. It is translated as CASSRSRGGSGANVLTF.

The chain is built from TRBV19 and TRBJ2-1, with D possibly matching TRBD1 (6 bases). V was clipped by 6 bases and J by 5 bases, with 8 bases between them. The CDR3 spans 12 residues. Germline CDR1 and CDR2: LNHDA and SQIVND (reference sequence). The CDR3 bases are TGTGCCAGTAGCAGGGGTAACAATGAGCAGTTCTTC. Translation: CASSRGNNEQFF.

J is TRBJ2-7 and V is TRBV7-2; 12 nucleotides match TRBD2. This CDR3 has 19 residues. Germline loops: CDR1 SGHTA, CDR2 FQGNSA. J was trimmed by 2 bases and V by 1 base; bases with no gene match: 12. The CDR3 sequence is CASSLEASGGAWITYEQYF. The CDR3, as DNA: TGTGCCAGCAGCTTAGAGGCTAGCGGGGGGGCCTGGATAACCTACGAGCAGTACTTC.

The chain employs TRBV11-2 and TRBJ2-2, with 9 bases fitting TRBD2. This CDR3 is built from 16 residues. V was clipped by 8 bases and J by 2 bases; unmatched bases: 9. The germline V gene encodes CDR1 SGHAT and CDR2 FQNNGV. CDR3 protein: CASRIHSGSNTGELFF. In nucleotides, the CDR3 is TGTGCCAGCCGAATACATAGCGGGAGCAACACCGGGGAGCTGTTTTTT.

The chain has TRBV9 and TRBJ1-5; a possible D gene is TRBD1 (5 bases). CDR1 is SGDLS and CDR2 is YYNGEE in the germline V gene. The V gene lost 0 bases and the J gene lost 4 bases, with 11 bases spanning the gap. The CDR3 runs to 15 residues. CDR3 sequence reads: CASSVEGRVNQPQHF. CDR3 DNA sequence: TGTGCCAGCAGCGTAGAAGGCAGGGTGAATCAGCCCCAGCATTTT.

The chain couples TRBV5-5 to TRBJ1-3, with a possible D match to TRBD1 (5 bases). V was clipped by 3 bases and J by 2 bases, with 9 bases between them. Germline CDR1 reads SGHKS; CDR2 reads YYEKEE (reference sequence). The CDR3 extends over 14 amino acids. CDR3 sequence (DNA): TGTGCCAGCAGCTCGGGGGAGACTGGAAACACCATATATTTT. Its translation: CASSSGETGNTIYF. Looking up the rest from reference TRBV5-5 and TRBJ1-3 gives the full variable domain: DAGVTQSPTHLIKTRGQQVTLRCSPISGHKSVSWYQQVLGQGPQFIFQYYEKEERGRGNFPDRFSARQFPNYSSELNVNALLLGDSALYLCASSSGETGNTIYFGEGSWLTVV.

The J gene is TRBJ2-1, the V gene TRBV7-9, with D tentatively TRBD2 (6 bases). Trimming removed 0 bases from V and 6 bases from J, with 24 bases in between. The CDR3 has 19 residues. Germline CDR1 and CDR2: SEHNR and FQNEAQ (reference sequence). For the CDR3, the DNA is TGTGCCAGCAGCTTAGCAGGTCGGAGGGAAGGTCCTTTGCGCAATGAGCAGTTCTTC. Protein product: CASSLAGRREGPLRNEQFF.

The CDR3 loop is CASSRGLPNEKLFF. The CDR3 DNA sequence: TGTGCCAGCAGCCGGGGGCTTCCTAATGAAAAACTGTTTTTT. The chain couples TRBV3-1 (or the pseudogene TRBV3-2) to TRBJ1-4, with a weak D call TRBD1 (6 bases). The CDR3 covers 14 residues. V dropped 4 bases and J dropped 3 bases, with 9 bases sitting between them. Germline V lookup: CDR1 LGHDT, CDR2 YNNKEL (reference sequence).

The gene calls are TRBV6-4 and TRBJ2-3; 12 bases align to TRBD2. This CDR3 comprises 15 residues. Losses at the gene ends were 5 bases for V and 3 bases for J; bases not matched to a gene: 3. Germline values: CDR1 MRHNA, CDR2 SNTAGT. CDR3 DNA sequence: TGTGCCAGCAGTCCCGGGACTAGCGGGACAGATACGCAGTATTTT. Translated: CASSPGTSGTDTQYF.

The chain combines TRBV7-2 with TRBJ2-1, with D maybe TRBD1 (7 bases). The CDR3 is made up of 15 amino acids. The germline CDR1 and CDR2 sequences are SGHTA and FQGNSA. V was cut by 5 bases and J by 5 bases, with 16 bases left in between. This chain's CDR3 is CASSPSGGLNNEQFF. The CDR3 DNA sequence: TGTGCCAGCAGCCCATCAGGGGGGCTCAACAATGAGCAGTTCTTC.

The chain joins TRBV29-1 to TRBJ2-7; TRBD1 agrees at 9 bases. Germline V gene lookup returns CDR1 SQVTM and CDR2 ANQGSEA. This CDR3 region has 13 residues. The trim removed 2 bases at V and 5 bases at J, leaving 4 bases unmatched. CDR3 DNA sequence: TGCAGCGTTGAAACAGGGGGCCGAAACGAGCAGTACTTC. This gives the protein CSVETGGRNEQYF.

The chain links TRBV11-2 to TRBJ1-2; 10 bases align to TRBD1. The CDR3 consists of 17 residues. J gave up 4 bases and V 1 base, and 9 bases lay outside the gene matches. CDR1 SGHAT and CDR2 FQNNGV come from the germline V gene. CDR3 DNA: TGTGCCAGCAGCTTAGGTCCCGGGACAGGGGATATCTATGGCTACACCTTC. Translated, it gives CASSLGPGTGDIYGYTF.

V usage is TRBV24-1 and J usage is TRBJ2-1, with TRBD2 as a possible D gene (5 bases). The V gene's germline CDR1 is KGHDR and CDR2 SFDVKD. The V end was cut by 3 bases, the J end by 4 bases, with 12 bases between. The CDR3 runs 15 residues. The CDR3 DNA reads as TGTGCCACCAGTGATCGCGGAGGCGGGTACAATGAGCAGTTCTTC. This encodes CATSDRGGGYNEQFF.

Only a few counts were recorded for this clone. V is TRBV5-5 and J is TRBJ1-5; tentatively, D is TRBD1 (5 bases). V was cut by 0 bases and J by 4 bases, with 11 bases left in between. The V gene's germline CDR1 is SGHKS and CDR2 YYEKEE (reference sequence). The CDR3 has 15 residues. As DNA, the CDR3 is TGTGCCAGCAGCTTGGCGGGGGTCGGAAATCAGCCCCAGCATTTT. Residues: CASSLAGVGNQPQHF.

The J gene is TRBJ1-1, the V gene TRBV14, with 7 bases aligning to TRBD1. Germline CDR1 reads SGHDN; CDR2 reads FVKESK. This CDR3 spans 15 amino acids. The ends lost 6 bases at V and 5 bases at J; junction bases unmatched: 12. The CDR3 loop reads CASSRTGVGDTEAFF. CDR3 sequence (DNA): TGTGCCAGCAGTAGAACAGGGGTTGGGGATACTGAAGCTTTCTTT.

The V gene is TRBV5-4, the J gene TRBJ2-3; 13 bases are a match to TRBD2. Trimming took 0 bases from V and 2 from J; bases not matched to a gene: 3. The CDR3 covers 17 residues. CDR1 and CDR2 (germline): SGHNT, YYREEE (reference sequence). CDR3 sequence (DNA): TGTGCCAGCAGCTTGGACACTAGCGGGGGGGCCACAGATACGCAGTATTTT. It encodes CASSLDTSGGATDTQYF.

The V gene is TRBV9, the J gene TRBJ1-1, with a weak D call TRBD1 (6 bases). Germline CDR1 SGDLS, CDR2 YYNGEE. Trimming took 3 bases from V and 5 from J, leaving 14 bases between them. There are 14 residues in the CDR3. For the CDR3, the DNA is TGTGCCAGCAGCGACAACAGGGTGGCTACTGAAGCTTTCTTT. Translation: CASSDNRVATEAFF.

The chain combines TRBV19 with TRBJ1-5; possible D gene TRBD1, 5 bases. With 3 bases removed from V and 3 bases from J, the gap between germline ends came to 9 bases. Germline assignment: CDR1 LNHDA and CDR2 SQIVND (reference sequence). The CDR3 consists of 14 residues. In DNA form, the CDR3 reads TGTGCCAGTAGTATCCCAGGGCTCAATCAGCCCCAGCATTTT. Translation: CASSIPGLNQPQHF.

The chain uses TRBV5-4 and TRBJ1-2; 9 bases are a match to TRBD1. The V segment lost 3 bases and the J segment 4 bases; nucleotides outside the gene matches: 7. Germline CDR1 reads SGHNT; CDR2 reads YYREEE (reference sequence). The CDR3 contains 15 residues. The CDR3 is CASSSEQGALYGYTF. The CDR3 nucleotides read TGTGCCAGCAGCTCAGAACAGGGGGCCCTCTATGGCTACACCTTC.

The chain joins TRBV7-8 to TRBJ1-6; tentatively, D is TRBD1 (5 bases). This CDR3 is built from 15 residues. Trimming left V 5 bases short and J 5 bases short, with 13 bases between. Germline CDR1 reads SGHVS; CDR2 reads FQNEAQ. CDR3 bases: TGTGCCAGCAGCCCGTTGGGACTGAATAATTCACCCCTCCACTTT. Translating it yields CASSPLGLNNSPLHF.

This clone was picked up one time. The chain carries TRBV27 and TRBJ1-2; weak D call: TRBD1 (6 bases). Germline V gene data show CDR1 as MNHEY and CDR2 as SMNVEV (reference sequence). The CDR3 totals 15 residues. Deletions cut 7 bases from V and 7 bases from J, with 22 bases between. CDR3 protein: CASTSDRTLGGGYTF. The CDR3 bases are TGTGCCAGCACCTCAGACAGGACCCTTGGGGGTGGCTACACCTTC.

The CDR3 nucleotides are TGTGCCAGCAGTATCCTCCGGGGACAGGGGGCTGGGGCCAACGTCCTGACTTTC. Its translation is CASSILRGQGAGANVLTF. The chain combines TRBV27 with TRBJ2-6; 11 bases are a match to TRBD1. Germline trimming cut 5 bases from V and 2 bases from J; bases unmatched to any gene: 8. Germline CDR1 reads MNHEY; CDR2 reads SMNVEV (reference sequence). The CDR3 runs 18 residues.

In regard to this clone: This sample includes further DNA sequences coding for the same CDR3. The rearrangement joins TRBV7-9 to TRBJ1-5; D unresolved. CDR1 is SEHNR and CDR2 is FQNEAQ in the germline V gene (reference sequence). V lost 3 bases to trimming and J lost 2 bases, with 5 bases between them. The CDR3 covers 13 residues. Here the CDR3 reads CASSFSGNQPQHF. In DNA form, the CDR3 reads TGTGCCAGCAGCTTTAGCGGCAATCAGCCCCAGCATTTT.